The rows below give T cell receptor beta chains drawn from one sample of a study of cytomegalovirus exposure and HLA in healthy donors. Some clones are missing from TCRdb's copy, which holds only in-frame ones; the method was immunoSEQ multiplex PCR. The profile shows 250,000 to 400,000 clones, approximately 85% of them singletons. Input material: PBMCs. Source of these receptors: a man younger than 40 in good health and CMV-seronegative. The CDR3 runs from the conserved cysteine through the conserved F or W. A D gene is named only where the DNA matches it firmly. Some rows have no size entry. The others give once, few or many, or a class for an expanded clone.

cdr3_nt: TGCAGCGTTGAAGGCACGCGGGAAAGCTCCTACAATGAGCAGTTCTTC
cdr3_aa: CSVEGTRESSYNEQFF
clone_size: once
d_call: .
v_call: TRBV29-1
j_call: TRBJ2-1

cdr3_nt: TGTGCCTGGAGTGTGTCGGTCGGGATCTCCTATAATTCACCCCTCCACTTT
cdr3_aa: CAWSVSVGISYNSPLHF
clone_size: .
d_call: .
v_call: TRBV30
j_call: TRBJ1-6

cdr3_nt: TGTGCCAGCAGTTTTGCAGCCAAGAGGGTGACTGAAGCTTTCTTT
cdr3_aa: CASSFAAKRVTEAFF
clone_size: .
d_call: .
v_call: TRBV27
j_call: TRBJ1-1

cdr3_nt: TGTGCCAGCAGCTTGGCAGGGGTCTCCTACGAGCAGTACTTC
cdr3_aa: CASSLAGVSYEQYF
clone_size: .
d_call: .
v_call: TRBV5-5
j_call: TRBJ2-7

cdr3_nt: TGTGCCAGCAGCGGTCTTGGACAGTACATTTACAATGAGCAGTTCTTC
cdr3_aa: CASSGLGQYIYNEQFF
clone_size: .
d_call: .
v_call: TRBV9
j_call: TRBJ2-1

cdr3_nt: TGTGCCAGCAGTTTGGGGCCCACGGAGACCCAGTACTTC
cdr3_aa: CASSLGPTETQYF
clone_size: .
d_call: .
v_call: TRBV27
j_call: TRBJ2-5

cdr3_nt: TGCGCCAGCAGCCAAGGCACGTCGGGGGGCATATTCAATGAGCAGTTCTTC
cdr3_aa: CASSQGTSGGIFNEQFF
clone_size: .
d_call: .
v_call: TRBV4-1
j_call: TRBJ2-1

cdr3_nt: TGTGCCAGCAGCCAAGGGTGGCAGGGCTATGGCTACACCTTC
cdr3_aa: CASSQGWQGYGYTF
clone_size: .
d_call: .
v_call: TRBV7-2
j_call: TRBJ1-2

cdr3_nt: TGTGCCAGTAATAAGGGGGACAGATATGGCTACACCTTC
cdr3_aa: CASNKGDRYGYTF
clone_size: .
d_call: TRBD1
v_call: TRBV19
j_call: TRBJ1-2

cdr3_nt: TGTGCCAGCAGTGACAAGCCTTTTGATGAAAAACTGTTTTTT
cdr3_aa: CASSDKPFDEKLFF
clone_size: .
d_call: .
v_call: TRBV6-4
j_call: TRBJ1-4

cdr3_nt: TGTGCCAGCAGCTTGGGGACTCCTGAAAAACTGTTTTTT
cdr3_aa: CASSLGTPEKLFF
clone_size: few
d_call: .
v_call: TRBV13
j_call: TRBJ1-4

cdr3_nt: TGCGCCAGCAGCTTGTCAGGGTCAGATACGCAGTATTTT
cdr3_aa: CASSLSGSDTQYF
clone_size: .
d_call: .
v_call: TRBV5-1
j_call: TRBJ2-3

cdr3_nt: TGCGCCAGCAGCCAAGATTACTCATTCGACAGGGCGTCCAAGACTTTGGCTTTT
cdr3_aa: CASSQDYSFDRASKTLAF
clone_size: .
d_call: TRBD1
v_call: TRBV4-1
j_call: TRBJ2-3

cdr3_nt: TGCGCCAGCAGCTTGGCGGCAGGCTCTGGAAACACCATATATTTT
cdr3_aa: CASSLAAGSGNTIYF
clone_size: .
d_call: .
v_call: TRBV5-1
j_call: TRBJ1-3

cdr3_nt: TGCGCCAGCAGCCAGGACGTAGCGGGGGGGTCCTACGAGCAGTACTTC
cdr3_aa: CASSQDVAGGSYEQYF
clone_size: .
d_call: TRBD2
v_call: TRBV4-3
j_call: TRBJ2-7

cdr3_nt: TGTGCCAGCAGCTTAGCTGGGACAGGGAGTGAAAAACTGTTTTTT
cdr3_aa: CASSLAGTGSEKLFF
clone_size: .
d_call: TRBD1
v_call: TRBV7-6
j_call: TRBJ1-4

cdr3_nt: TGCGCCAGCAGATATTTGCAGGAAACAAACTATGGCTACACCTTC
cdr3_aa: CASRYLQETNYGYTF
clone_size: .
d_call: .
v_call: TRBV5-1
j_call: TRBJ1-2

cdr3_nt: TGTGCCAGCAGAGATGGGGGGGTTTATAATTCACCCCTCCACTTT
cdr3_aa: CASRDGGVYNSPLHF
clone_size: .
d_call: .
v_call: TRBV6-5
j_call: TRBJ1-6

cdr3_nt: TGTGCCACCAACCCCGGGACAGGGAGAGGGCGAGACACCATATATTTT
cdr3_aa: CATNPGTGRGRDTIYF
clone_size: .
d_call: TRBD1
v_call: TRBV5-5
j_call: TRBJ1-3

cdr3_nt: TGCAGCGTCGCCGCTAGCGGGGGGGCCAAAGATACGCAGTATTTT
cdr3_aa: CSVAASGGAKDTQYF
clone_size: .
d_call: TRBD2
v_call: TRBV29-1
j_call: TRBJ2-3

cdr3_nt: TGCGCCAGCAGCGGGCCCAGCTCCTACGAGCAGTACTTC
cdr3_aa: CASSGPSSYEQYF
clone_size: .
d_call: .
v_call: TRBV4-1
j_call: TRBJ2-7

cdr3_nt: TGTGCCAGCAGCTTAGGTGGGACTAGCGGGGGGGCGGATGAGACCCAGTACTTC
cdr3_aa: CASSLGGTSGGADETQYF
clone_size: .
d_call: TRBD2
v_call: TRBV11-1
j_call: TRBJ2-5

cdr3_nt: TGTGCCAGCAGCCAAGATGCGGCCGATTCCTACAATGAGCAGTTCTTC
cdr3_aa: CASSQDAADSYNEQFF
clone_size: .
d_call: .
v_call: TRBV14
j_call: TRBJ2-1

cdr3_nt: TGTGCCAGCAGCTCTCTTGGGACAGGTAGAGAAAAACTGTTTTTT
cdr3_aa: CASSSLGTGREKLFF
clone_size: .
d_call: TRBD1
v_call: TRBV9
j_call: TRBJ1-4

cdr3_nt: TGCGCCAGCAGTGGACTAGCGGGGGAAGAGATAGGTACGCAGTATTTT
cdr3_aa: CASSGLAGEEIGTQYF
clone_size: .
d_call: TRBD2
v_call: TRBV10-1
j_call: TRBJ2-3

cdr3_nt: TGTGCCAGCACTTTAGGACAGTCGACCGGGGAGCTGTTTTTT
cdr3_aa: CASTLGQSTGELFF
clone_size: .
d_call: .
v_call: TRBV6-1
j_call: TRBJ2-2

cdr3_nt: TGCGCCAGCAGCCAAGGACGGGGGGCCCTCACAGATACGCAGTATTTT
cdr3_aa: CASSQGRGALTDTQYF
clone_size: .
d_call: .
v_call: TRBV4-1
j_call: TRBJ2-3

cdr3_nt: TGTGCCAGCAGTTTATGGCAGGGATATTATGGCTACACCTTC
cdr3_aa: CASSLWQGYYGYTF
clone_size: .
d_call: .
v_call: TRBV28
j_call: TRBJ1-2